This TCR beta chain derives from a study of T cell repertoires in cytomegalovirus infection. At the level of the study: Use of recently identified HLA-C-restricted and well-studied HLA-B-restricted CMV epitopes was part of the study.

On this clonotype itself: The antigen is not known.

TCRdb re-analysed the reads in MiXCR, keeping a single row per CDR3 protein. The sample yields 200,000 to 250,000 distinct CDR3 sequences, 35% to 40% seen once. Germline V CDR1 and CDR2: LNHDA, SQIVND (reference sequence). This CDR3 spans 16 amino acids. The V end lost 2 bases, the J end lost 0 bases, and 11 bases lay between the germline ends. The genes are TRBV19 and TRBJ2-1; D is unresolved. The starting material was CD8+ T cells from cultured PBMCs, obtained from culture after CMV antigen stimulation. This TCR derives from a human donor in good health (CMV status not recorded). Some clones in this sample may be carry-over from other donors' samples. This CDR3 reads CASSIRPDTSYNEQFF. DNA for the CDR3: TGTGCCAGTAGTATAAGGCCCGATACCTCCTACAATGAGCAGTTCTTC.